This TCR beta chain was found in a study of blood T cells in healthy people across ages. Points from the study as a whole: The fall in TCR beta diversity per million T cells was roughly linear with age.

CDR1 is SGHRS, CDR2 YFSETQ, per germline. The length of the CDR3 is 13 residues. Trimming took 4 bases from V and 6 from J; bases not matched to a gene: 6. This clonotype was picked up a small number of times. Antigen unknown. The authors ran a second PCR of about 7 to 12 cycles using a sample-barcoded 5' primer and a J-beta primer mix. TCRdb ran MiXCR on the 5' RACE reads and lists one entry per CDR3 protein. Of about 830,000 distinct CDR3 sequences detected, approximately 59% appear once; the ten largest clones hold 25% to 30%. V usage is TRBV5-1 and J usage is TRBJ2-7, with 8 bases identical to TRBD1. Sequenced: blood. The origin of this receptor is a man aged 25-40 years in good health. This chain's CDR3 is CASSGSTGAEQYF. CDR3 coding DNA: TGCGCCAGCAGCGGCTCGACAGGGGCCGAGCAGTACTTC.